This T cell receptor (beta chain) comes out of a study of blood T cell repertoires in COVID-19. Study summary: COVID-19 samples from acute and convalescent phases originated in the United States, Italy and Spain. Sources were T cells, B-cell-depleted T cells, or PBMCs; the material itself was cDNA or gDNA.

V dropped 4 bases and J dropped 5; count of bases not matched to a gene: 9. The length of the CDR3 is 17 residues. Germline V gene data show CDR1 as MGHRA and CDR2 as YSYEKL. Original methodology: Estimation of nucleated cell counts relied on the amplification of reference gene primers. Data came from immunoSEQ multiplex PCR; TCRdb stores just in-frame clones and leaves some out. V, J and clone size are taken as reported in that table, and D and trimming were inferred from the DNA itself. The sample carries about 130,000 clones, 80% to 85% recorded once. The clonotype comes from a woman aged 45 to 65 with acute or convalescent COVID-19. Sequenced sample: peripheral blood. The rearrangement uses TRBV4-1 and TRBJ2-2; 11 bases agree with TRBD2. The CDR3 here is CASSPRLAGSRTGELFF. CDR3 bases: TGCGCCAGCAGCCCGAGACTAGCGGGATCGAGGACCGGGGAGCTGTTTTTT.